The entry below gives a single TCR beta chain sequence along with its context. The antigen remains undetermined. Exclusion of a patient followed from autoimmune disease history or systemic immunosuppression. Measured with immunoSEQ multiplex PCR; TCRdb has only the in-frame clones, and not every one. The data hold some 86,000 clones, with approximately 94% observed a single time. V was shortened by 5 bases and J by 7 bases, with 9 bases between the two germline ends. The CDR3 is made up of 12 amino acids. Germline CDR1 is MNHEY and CDR2 is SMNVEV (reference sequence). The sample belongs to a study of OX40 agonist ivuxolimab in advanced cancers. Study results and caveats: Antigen specificity remained undetermined for the expanded peripheral T cells. Dose levels from 0.1 to 3.0 mg/kg saw CD4+ and CD8+ blood T cells expand clonally by week 6.

The sequence was collected from an adult with an advanced solid tumor such as melanoma, head and neck, liver or kidney cancer. This chain uses TRBV27 with TRBJ2-1; no clear D. The sequencing here drew on CD4+ or CD8+ T cells sorted from blood, taken in a trial of the OX40 agonist ivuxolimab. CDR3 nucleotide sequence: TGTGCCAGCAGTGAGACCTTTAATGAGCAGTTCTTC. It specifies CASSETFNEQFF.